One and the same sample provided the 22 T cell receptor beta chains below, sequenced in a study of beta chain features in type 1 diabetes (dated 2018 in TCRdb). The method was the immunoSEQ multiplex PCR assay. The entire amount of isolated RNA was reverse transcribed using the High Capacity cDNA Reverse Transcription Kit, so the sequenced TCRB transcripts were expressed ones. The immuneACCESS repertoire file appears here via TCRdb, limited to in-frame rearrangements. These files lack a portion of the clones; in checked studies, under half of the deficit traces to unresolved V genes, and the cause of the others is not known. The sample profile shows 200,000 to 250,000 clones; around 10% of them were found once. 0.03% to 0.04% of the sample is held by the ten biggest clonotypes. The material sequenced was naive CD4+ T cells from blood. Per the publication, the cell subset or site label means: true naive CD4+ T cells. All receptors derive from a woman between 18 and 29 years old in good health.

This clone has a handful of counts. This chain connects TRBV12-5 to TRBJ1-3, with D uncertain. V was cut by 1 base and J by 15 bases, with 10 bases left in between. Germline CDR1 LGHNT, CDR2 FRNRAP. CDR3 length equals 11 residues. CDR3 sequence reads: CASGLATDPYF. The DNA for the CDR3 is TGTGCTAGTGGTTTGGCTACAGACCCATATTTT.

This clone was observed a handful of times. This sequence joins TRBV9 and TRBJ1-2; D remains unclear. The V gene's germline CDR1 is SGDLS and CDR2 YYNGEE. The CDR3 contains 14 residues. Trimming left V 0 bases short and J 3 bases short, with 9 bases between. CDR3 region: CASSVGVGDYGYTF. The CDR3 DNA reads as TGTGCCAGCAGCGTAGGAGTCGGAGACTATGGCTACACCTTC.

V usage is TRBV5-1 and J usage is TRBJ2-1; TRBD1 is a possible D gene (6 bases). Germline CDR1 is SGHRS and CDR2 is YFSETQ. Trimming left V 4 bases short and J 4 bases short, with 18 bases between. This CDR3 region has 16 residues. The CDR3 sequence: CASSLDSGTQYNEQFF. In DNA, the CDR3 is TGCGCCAGCAGCCTCGACTCCGGGACACAATACAATGAGCAGTTCTTC.

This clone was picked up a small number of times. The CDR3 DNA sequence: TGTGCCAGCAGTGACAGGGTTGGCTATGGCTACACCTTC. This gives the protein CASSDRVGYGYTF. The chain is built from TRBV6-5 and TRBJ1-2, with 7 bases that match TRBD1. Germline V gene sequence: CDR1 MNHEY, CDR2 SVGAGI. V shed 5 bases and J 4 bases; nucleotides not matched to a gene: 4. The CDR3 loop spans 13 amino acids.

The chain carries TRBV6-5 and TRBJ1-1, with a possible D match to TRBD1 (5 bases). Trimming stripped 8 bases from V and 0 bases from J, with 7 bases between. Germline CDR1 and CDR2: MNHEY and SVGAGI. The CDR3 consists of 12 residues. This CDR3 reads CASGRVNTEAFF. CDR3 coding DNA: TGTGCCAGCGGCAGGGTGAACACTGAAGCTTTCTTT.

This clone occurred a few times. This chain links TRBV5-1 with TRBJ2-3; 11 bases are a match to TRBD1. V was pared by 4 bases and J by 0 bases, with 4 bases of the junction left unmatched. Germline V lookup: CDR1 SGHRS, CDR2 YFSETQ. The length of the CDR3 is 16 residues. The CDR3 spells CASSTDRGRSTDTQYF. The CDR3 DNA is TGCGCCAGCAGCACGGACAGGGGGCGAAGCACAGATACGCAGTATTTT. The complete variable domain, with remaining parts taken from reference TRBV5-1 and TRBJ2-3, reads KAGVTQTPRYLIKTRGQQVTLSCSPISGHRSVSWYQQTPGQGLQFLFEYFSETQRNKGNFPGRFSGRQFSNSRSEMNVSTLELGDSALYLCASSTDRGRSTDTQYFGPGTRLTVL.

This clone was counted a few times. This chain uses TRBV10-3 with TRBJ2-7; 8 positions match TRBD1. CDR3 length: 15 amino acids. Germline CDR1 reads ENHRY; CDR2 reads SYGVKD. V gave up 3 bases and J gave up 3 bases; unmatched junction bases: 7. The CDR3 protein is CAISELGQGGYEQYF. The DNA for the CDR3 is TGTGCCATCAGTGAATTAGGACAGGGTGGCTACGAGCAGTACTTC.

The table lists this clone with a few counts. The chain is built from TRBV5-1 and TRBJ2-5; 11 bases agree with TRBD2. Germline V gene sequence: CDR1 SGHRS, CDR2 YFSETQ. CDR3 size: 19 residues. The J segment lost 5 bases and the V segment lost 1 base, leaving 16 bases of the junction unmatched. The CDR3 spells CASSLFIAIAGGQAETQYF. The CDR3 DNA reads TGCGCCAGCAGCTTGTTTATCGCGATAGCGGGAGGGCAGGCGGAGACCCAGTACTTC.

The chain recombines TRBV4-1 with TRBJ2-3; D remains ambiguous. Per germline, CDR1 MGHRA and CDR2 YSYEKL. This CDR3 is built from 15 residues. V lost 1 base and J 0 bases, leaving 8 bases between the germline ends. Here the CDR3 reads CASSQAGPSTDTQYF. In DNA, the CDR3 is TGCGCCAGCAGCCAAGCGGGTCCTAGCACAGATACGCAGTATTTT.

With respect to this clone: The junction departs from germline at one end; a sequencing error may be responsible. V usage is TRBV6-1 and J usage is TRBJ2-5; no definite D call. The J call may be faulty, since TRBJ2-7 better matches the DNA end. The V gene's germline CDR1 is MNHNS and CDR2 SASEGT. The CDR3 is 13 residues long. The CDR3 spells CASSELRSSEQYF. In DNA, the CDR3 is TGTGCCAGCAGTGAACTTCGCTCCTCCGAGCAGTACTTC.

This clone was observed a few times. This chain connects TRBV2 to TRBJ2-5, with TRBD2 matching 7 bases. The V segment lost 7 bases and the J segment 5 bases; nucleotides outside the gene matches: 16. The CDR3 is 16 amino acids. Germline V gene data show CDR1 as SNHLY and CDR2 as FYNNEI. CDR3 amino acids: CASISPWGRAAETQYF. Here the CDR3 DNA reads TGTGCCAGCATCTCTCCCTGGGGGAGGGCAGCGGAGACCCAGTACTTC.

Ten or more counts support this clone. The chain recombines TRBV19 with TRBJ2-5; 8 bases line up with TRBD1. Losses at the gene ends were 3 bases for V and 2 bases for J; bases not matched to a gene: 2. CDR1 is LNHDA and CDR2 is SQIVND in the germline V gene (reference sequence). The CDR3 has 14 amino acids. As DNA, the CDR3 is TGTGCCAGTAGTATGGACAGGGTTCAAGAGACCCAGTACTTC. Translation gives CASSMDRVQETQYF.

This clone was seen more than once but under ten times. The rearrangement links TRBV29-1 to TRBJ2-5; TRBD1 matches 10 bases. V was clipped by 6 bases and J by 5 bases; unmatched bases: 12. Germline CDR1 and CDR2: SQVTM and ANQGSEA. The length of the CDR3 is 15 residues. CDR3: CSVVFGTGVVETQYF. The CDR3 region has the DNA TGCAGCGTCGTTTTTGGGACAGGGGTTGTGGAGACCCAGTACTTC.

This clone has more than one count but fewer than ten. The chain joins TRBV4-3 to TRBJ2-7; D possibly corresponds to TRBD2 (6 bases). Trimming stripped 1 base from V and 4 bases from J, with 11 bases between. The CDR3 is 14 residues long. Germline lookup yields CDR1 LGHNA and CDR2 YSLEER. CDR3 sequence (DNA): TGCGCCAGCAGCCAAGTTGGAGGGAGGTACGAGCAGTACTTC. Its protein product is CASSQVGGRYEQYF.

CDR3 residues: CASSNRGRGYTF. CDR3 DNA: TGTGCCAGCTCCAACAGGGGCCGCGGCTACACCTTC. The genes are TRBV6-6 and TRBJ1-2; 7 bases are a match to TRBD1. Germline V gives CDR1 MNHNY, CDR2 SVGAGI (reference sequence). CDR3 length equals 12 residues. V was clipped by 8 bases and J by 8 bases; unmatched bases: 8.

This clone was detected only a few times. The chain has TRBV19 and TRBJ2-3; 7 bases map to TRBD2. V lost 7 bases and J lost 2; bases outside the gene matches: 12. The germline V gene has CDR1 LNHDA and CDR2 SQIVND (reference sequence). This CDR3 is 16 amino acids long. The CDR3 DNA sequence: TGTGCCAGTAATCACGTGGGAAGCGGGACCACAGATACGCAGTATTTT. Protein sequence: CASNHVGSGTTDTQYF.

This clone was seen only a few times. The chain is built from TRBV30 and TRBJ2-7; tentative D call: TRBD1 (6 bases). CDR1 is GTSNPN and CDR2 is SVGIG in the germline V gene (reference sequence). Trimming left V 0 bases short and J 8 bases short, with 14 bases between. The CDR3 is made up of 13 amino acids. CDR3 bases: TGTGCCTGGAGTGTACGGGACAATTCAAAGCAGTACTTC. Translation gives CAWSVRDNSKQYF. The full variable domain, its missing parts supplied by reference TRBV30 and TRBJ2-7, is SQTIHQWPATLVQPVGSPLSLECTVEGTSNPNLYWYRQAAGRGLQLLFYSVGIGQISSEVPQNLSASRPQDRQFILSSKKLLLSDSGFYLCAWSVRDNSKQYFGPGTRLTVT.

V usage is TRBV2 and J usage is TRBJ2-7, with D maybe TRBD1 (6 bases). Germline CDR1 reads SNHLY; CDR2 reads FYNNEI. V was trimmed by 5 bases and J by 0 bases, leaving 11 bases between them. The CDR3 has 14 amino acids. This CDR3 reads CASSPQTGSYEQYF. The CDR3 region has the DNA TGTGCCAGCAGTCCCCAGACAGGCTCCTACGAGCAGTACTTC.

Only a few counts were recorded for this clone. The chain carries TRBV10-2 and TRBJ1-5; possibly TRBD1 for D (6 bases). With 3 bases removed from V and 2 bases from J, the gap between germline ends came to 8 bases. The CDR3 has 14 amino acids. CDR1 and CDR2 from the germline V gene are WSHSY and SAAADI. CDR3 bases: TGCGCCAGCAGTGATCGACAGGGCAATCAGCCCCAGCATTTT. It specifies CASSDRQGNQPQHF.

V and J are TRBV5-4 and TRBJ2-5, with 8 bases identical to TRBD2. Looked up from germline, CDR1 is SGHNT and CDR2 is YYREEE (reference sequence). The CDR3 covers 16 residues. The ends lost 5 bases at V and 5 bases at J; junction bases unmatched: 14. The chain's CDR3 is CASRFTAGAGSETQYF. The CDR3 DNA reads TGTGCCAGCAGGTTTACAGCGGGAGCGGGGTCGGAGACCCAGTACTTC. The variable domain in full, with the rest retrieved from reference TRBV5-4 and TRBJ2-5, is ETGVTQSPTHLIKTRGQQVTLRCSSQSGHNTVSWYQQALGQGPQFIFQYYREEENGRGNFPPRFSGLQFPNYSSELNVNALELDDSALYLCASRFTAGAGSETQYFGPGTRLLVL.

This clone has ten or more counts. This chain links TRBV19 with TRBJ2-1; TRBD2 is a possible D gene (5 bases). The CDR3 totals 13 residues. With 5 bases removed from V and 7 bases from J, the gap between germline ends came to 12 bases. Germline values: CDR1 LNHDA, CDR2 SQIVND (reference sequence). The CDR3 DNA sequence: TGTGCCAGTAGTCCCTCGCAGCGGAATGAGCAGTTCTTC. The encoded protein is CASSPSQRNEQFF. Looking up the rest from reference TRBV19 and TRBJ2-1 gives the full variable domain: DGGITQSPKYLFRKEGQNVTLSCEQNLNHDAMYWYRQDPGQGLRLIYYSQIVNDFQKGDIAEGYSVSREKKESFPLTVTSAQKNPTAFYLCASSPSQRNEQFFGPGTRLTVL.

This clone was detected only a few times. CDR3 nucleotides: TGCGCCAGCAGCTGGGGTTTAGCGGCGGGGGAGACCCAGTACTTC. Protein product: CASSWGLAAGETQYF. J is TRBJ2-5 and V is TRBV5-1, with D perhaps matching TRBD2 (6 bases). The V end lost 3 bases, the J end lost 5 bases, and 17 bases lay between the germline ends. This CDR3 is 15 amino acids long. Germline V gene data show CDR1 as SGHRS and CDR2 as YFSETQ.